This T cell receptor (beta chain) emerged from a study of graft-versus-host responses after intestinal transplantation. Study-wide context: Uniformly, recipients were administered anti-thymocyte globulin induction with subsequent tacrolimus and steroids for three to four years.

CDR3 length: 13 amino acids. From germline, CDR1 is SGHAT and CDR2 FQNNGV. V lost 5 bases to trimming and J lost 7 bases; unmatched junction nucleotides: 4. Measured with immunoSEQ multiplex PCR; TCRdb has only the in-frame clones, and not every one. Among 85,000 to 90,000 clones listed, around 90% were seen once. To note about this clone: The antigen remains undetermined.

Whole-study results and caveats: Ileal or blood samples showed some GvH clones first, and such clones were also found in recipient marrow.

The clonotype was recovered from a human donor who received an intestinal transplant. Sequenced material: unstimulated CD4+ T cells sorted from spleen or lymph node cells, taken before intestinal transplant. The chain couples TRBV11-2 to TRBJ2-2; 7 nucleotides line up with TRBD1. The CDR3, as DNA: TGTGCCAGCAGCCATACAGGGGTCGGGGAGCTGTTTTTT. The encoded protein is CASSHTGVGELFF.